The 5 T cell receptor beta chains below were found in one sample sequenced in a study of PD-1 blockade in classical Hodgkin lymphoma. Some clones are missing from TCRdb's copy, which holds only in-frame ones; the method was immunoSEQ multiplex PCR. The sample yields around 23,000 clones, about 80% seen once. Every one of the patients relapsed after autologous stem cell transplantation (brentuximab vedotin exposure was variable). Sequenced here: peripheral blood mononuclear cells (PBMCs), sampled before the second cycle of nivolumab. The receptors were gathered from a human donor with classical Hodgkin lymphoma.

The rearrangement links TRBV9 to TRBJ2-7; 9 bases fit TRBD1. V gave up 3 bases and J gave up 9 bases; unmatched junction bases: 13. Germline CDR1 is SGDLS and CDR2 is YYNGEE. CDR3 length: 15 residues. CDR3 in DNA: TGTGCCAGCAGCGCAGACCGGGACAGGGCTGAAGGGCAGTACTTC. This codes for CASSADRDRAEGQYF.

By share of the sample, this clone is medium-sized. Other DNA sequences of this sample code for an identical CDR3. The chain has TRBV10-1 and TRBJ2-7; unclear D gene. The CDR3 is made up of 12 amino acids. The germline gives CDR1 WNHNN, CDR2 SYGVQD (reference sequence). V gave up 0 bases and J gave up 3 bases, with 3 bases separating them. Written as DNA, the CDR3 is TGCGCCAGCAGTGAGTCCAGCTACGAGCAGTACTTC. It translates to CASSESSYEQYF.

This chain links TRBV5-4 with TRBJ1-5; D gene unclear. Germline CDR1 and CDR2: SGHNT and YYREEE (reference sequence). The CDR3 sequence is 14 residues long. The V gene lost 2 bases and the J gene lost 2 bases, with 8 bases spanning the gap. For the CDR3, the DNA is TGTGCCAGCAGCTTTCTGGGTGGCAATCAGCCCCAGCATTTT. This gives the protein CASSFLGGNQPQHF. The whole variable domain, remainder taken from reference TRBV5-4 and TRBJ1-5, is ETGVTQSPTHLIKTRGQQVTLRCSSQSGHNTVSWYQQALGQGPQFIFQYYREEENGRGNFPPRFSGLQFPNYSSELNVNALELDDSALYLCASSFLGGNQPQHFGDGTRLSIL.

The rearrangement uses TRBV7-2 and TRBJ2-1; D is perhaps TRBD1 (6 bases). CDR1 SGHTA and CDR2 FQGNSA come from the germline V gene. V dropped 10 bases and J dropped 1 base, with 14 bases sitting between them. This CDR3 is built from 14 residues. The CDR3 loop is CATAPDSSYNEQFF. CDR3 in DNA: TGTGCCACCGCCCCGGACAGTTCCTACAATGAGCAGTTCTTC.

The rearrangement joins TRBV10-3 to TRBJ2-1, with 8 bases aligning to TRBD2. The ends lost 6 bases at V and 4 bases at J; junction bases unmatched: 11. The CDR3 runs to 16 residues. Germline CDR1 reads ENHRY; CDR2 reads SYGVKD. For the CDR3, the DNA is TGTGCCATCAGCTCGGGAGCGGCGGGGGGTTACAATGAGCAGTTCTTC. It translates to CAISSGAAGGYNEQFF.